This T cell receptor beta chain was identified during a study of blood T cell repertoires in COVID-19 (dated by TCRdb to between 2020 and 2021). About the study as a whole: The collaborator samples originated in the United States, Italy and Spain and spanned the acute and convalescent phases of COVID-19. The material from the prospective study consisted of cDNA or gDNA derived from T cells, B-cell-depleted T cells, or PBMCs. Where available, HLA class I and class II types were obtained from metadata supplied by the sample provider rather than from assay-based typing. Sample metadata almost always included a de-identified subject ID, COVID-19 status, age in years and sex. A freely available public database, intended as a resource for researchers studying the immune response to SARS-CoV-2, is where the repertoires were released. Subjects who had been exposed to COVID-19, were actively infected with it, or had recovered from it provided the deeply sampled blood TCRbeta repertoires that made up the dataset. The samples were drawn from two sources: the first 160 participants of the ongoing ImmuneRACE study, and 1,000 to 1,500 subjects contributed by 6 global collaborators.

One collaborating source in Seattle enrolled patients while the patients were actively infected and followed the patients over time throughout the course of disease. Collaborating institutions collected whole blood in K2EDTA tubes following their own protocols. For TCRbeta analysis, collaborators shipped samples as frozen whole blood, isolated PBMCs, or DNA extracted from either of those sample types. The immunoSEQ Assay, a bias-controlled multiplex PCR, was used to amplify TCRbeta CDR3 regions from genomic DNA. As for how the authors treated the data: The number of nucleated cells in each sample was estimated from the amplification of reference gene primers within the assay. To quantify the absolute abundance of each unique TCRbeta CDR3 rearrangement, sequence reads were collapsed and filtered. For each sample, productive Simpson clonality was calculated as the square root of Simpson's diversity index across productive rearrangements. The immuneACCESS repertoire file appears here via TCRdb, limited to in-frame rearrangements. These files lack a portion of the clones; in checked studies, under half of the deficit traces to unresolved V genes, and the cause of the others is not known. From that table come the V and J calls and clone size; the DNA was used to work out D and trimming. This sample lists fewer than 350,000 clones; 80% to 90% were detected once. In total, the top ten clones hold around 14% of the sample.

Overall study results and their limits: How much clinical and demographic metadata was included differed by source and by participant, and the metadata was provided uncurated.

Details on this clone: Its antigen remains undetermined. Base-call qualities are not available, and no considerably larger clone is one nucleotide away.

Trimming takes 6 bases off V and 5 bases off J; junction bases not matched to a gene: 7. The CDR3, cysteine through phenylalanine, is 15 amino acids long. The sequence is cut down to CDR3 DNA, 45 bases in frame from base 1. CDR1 and CDR2 are read off the germline V gene as MDHEN and SYDVKM. This sequence was found in an older woman with COVID-19, enrolled during active disease. The specimen was peripheral blood. The V and J segments used are TRBV28 and TRBJ2-2; a stretch of 9 junction bases matches TRBD2. The CDR3: CASRASGGRTGELFF. The DNA reads TGTGCCAGCAGAGCCAGCGGGGGGCGAACCGGGGAGCTGTTTTTT.